This T cell receptor (beta chain) was observed in a study of cytomegalovirus exposure and HLA in healthy donors. Losses at the gene ends were 6 bases for V and 5 bases for J; bases not matched to a gene: 12. This CDR3 has 18 amino acids. Germline-derived CDR1 and CDR2 are SGHVS and FQNEAQ. Study results and caveats: Later analysis reportedly placed an Asian-associated ancestry cluster below the approximately 650-donor mean in N-insertions. With later analysis, a missense DCLRE1C variant became linked to TCR beta V- and J-gene trimming. Altogether, 160 or so TCR beta chains were recorded as cytomegalovirus-associated.

It was with 60 Vbeta and 13 Jbeta primers that the PCR ran. Using immunoSEQ multiplex PCR, the repertoire was profiled, and TCRdb retains in-frame clones only, with some absent. The table shows over 200,000 clones, with approximately 70% occurring only once. This clone was counted a single time. Its antigen is currently unknown. This clonotype originated in a woman in her twenties or thirties in good health and CMV-seronegative. The source material was PBMCs. This chain connects TRBV7-8 to TRBJ2-2, with 13 bases aligning to TRBD2. CDR3 DNA sequence: TGTGCCAGCAGTCAAACACTAGCGGGAGGGTCGTATACCGGGGAGCTGTTTTTT. Amino acids: CASSQTLAGGSYTGELFF.